This TCR beta chain was observed in a study of PD-L1 blockade in urothelial cancer. Sequencing used immunoSEQ multiplex PCR; TCRdb keeps in-frame clones, though not all of them. The sample holds roughly 84,000 clones, roughly 87% seen once. Trimming took 1 base from V and 5 from J, leaving 17 bases between them. Germline V CDR1 and CDR2: LNHDA, SQIVND (reference sequence). CDR3 size: 16 residues. This TCR was sampled from a man in his 70s with urothelial cancer. This chain joins TRBV19 and TRBJ2-5; D is ambiguous. Material: PBMCs, obtained around atezolizumab (anti-PD-L1) treatment. The CDR3 spells CASSIVGAALRETQYF. Written as DNA, the CDR3 is TGTGCCAGTAGTATAGTTGGCGCGGCCCTTCGCGAGACCCAGTACTTC.